In this sample, the clone carrying this TCR beta chain turned up many times. What it binds is not known. The CDR3 is 13 residues long. CDR1 and CDR2 from the germline V gene are DFQATT and SNEGSKA (reference sequence). V lost 2 bases, J lost 0 bases, and 7 bases lay in between. This sample was included in a study of Graves' ophthalmopathy and Graves' hyperthyroidism. Broader study findings: In blood, most expanded thyroid clonotypes above 0.001 frequency were also detected. Ophthalmopathy progression was predicted by the model at less than 71% sensitivity and approximately 72% specificity.

RNA transcripts yielded amplified TCR beta CDR3 regions. The first round was an RT-PCR with HTBI primers, and the second round was a multiplex PCR. MiXCR, run by TCRdb on the multiplex PCR reads, gives a single entry per CDR3 protein. The sample gives some 350,000 distinct CDR3 sequences, about 17% of which show up once; roughly 2.3% is in the top ten. V is TRBV20-1 and J is TRBJ1-1, with D unclear. The clonotype was recovered from an adult woman with stable Graves' hyperthyroidism. Sequencing was carried out using peripheral blood. CDR3 amino acids: CSARPLMNTEAFF. CDR3 sequence (DNA): TGCAGTGCTAGACCGCTTATGAACACTGAAGCTTTCTTT.